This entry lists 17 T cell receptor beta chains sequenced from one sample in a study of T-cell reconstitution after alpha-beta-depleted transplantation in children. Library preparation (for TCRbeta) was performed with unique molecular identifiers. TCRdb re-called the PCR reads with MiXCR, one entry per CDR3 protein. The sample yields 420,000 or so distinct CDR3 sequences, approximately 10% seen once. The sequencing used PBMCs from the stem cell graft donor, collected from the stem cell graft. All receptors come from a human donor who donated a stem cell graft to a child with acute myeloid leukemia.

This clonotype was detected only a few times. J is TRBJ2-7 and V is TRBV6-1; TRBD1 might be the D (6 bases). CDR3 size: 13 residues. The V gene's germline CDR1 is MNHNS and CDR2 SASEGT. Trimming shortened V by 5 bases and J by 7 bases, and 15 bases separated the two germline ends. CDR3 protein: CASSPTGYREQYV. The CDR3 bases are TGTGCCAGCAGTCCTACAGGGTATCGGGAGCAGTACGTC.

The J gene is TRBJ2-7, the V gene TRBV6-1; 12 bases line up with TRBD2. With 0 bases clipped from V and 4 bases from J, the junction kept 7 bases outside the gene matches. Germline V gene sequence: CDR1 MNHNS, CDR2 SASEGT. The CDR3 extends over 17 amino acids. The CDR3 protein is CASSEARASGGVYEQYV. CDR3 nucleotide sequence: TGTGCCAGCAGTGAAGCGCGGGCTAGCGGGGGGGTATACGAGCAGTACGTC.

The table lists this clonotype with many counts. The CDR3 sequence is CASRQGTAFGYTF. The CDR3, as DNA: TGTGCCAGCAGACAGGGGACGGCCTTCGGCTACACCTTC. The chain links TRBV14 to TRBJ1-2; 7 bases align to TRBD1. V was clipped by 6 bases and J by 8 bases; unmatched bases: 9. CDR3 length: 13 residues. The germline V gene encodes CDR1 SGHDN and CDR2 FVKESK.

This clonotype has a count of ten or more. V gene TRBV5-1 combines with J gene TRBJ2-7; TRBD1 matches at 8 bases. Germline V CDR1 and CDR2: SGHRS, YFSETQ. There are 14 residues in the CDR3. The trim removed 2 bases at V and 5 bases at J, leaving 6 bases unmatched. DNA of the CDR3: TGCGCCAGCAGCTTCCAGGGGGCGAGGGACGAGCAGTACTTC. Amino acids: CASSFQGARDEQYF.

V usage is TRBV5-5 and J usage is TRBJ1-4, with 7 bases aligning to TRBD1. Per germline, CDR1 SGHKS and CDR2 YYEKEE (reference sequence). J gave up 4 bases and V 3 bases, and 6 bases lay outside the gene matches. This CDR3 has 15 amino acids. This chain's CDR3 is CASSWQGVNNEKLFF. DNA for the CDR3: TGTGCCAGCAGCTGGCAGGGGGTAAATAATGAAAAACTGTTTTTT.

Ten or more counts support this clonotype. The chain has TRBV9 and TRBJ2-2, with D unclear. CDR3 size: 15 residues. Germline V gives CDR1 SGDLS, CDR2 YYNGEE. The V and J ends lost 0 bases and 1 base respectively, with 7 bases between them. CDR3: CASSVAGLNTGELFF. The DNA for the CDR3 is TGTGCCAGCAGCGTAGCAGGTCTGAACACCGGGGAGCTGTTTTTT.

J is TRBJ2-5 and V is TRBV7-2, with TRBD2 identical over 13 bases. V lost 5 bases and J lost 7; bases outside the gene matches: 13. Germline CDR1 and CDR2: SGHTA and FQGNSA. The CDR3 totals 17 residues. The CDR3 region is CASSPPGLAGDLGTQYF. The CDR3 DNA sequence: TGTGCCAGCAGCCCACCCGGACTAGCGGGGGACCTTGGGACCCAGTACTTC.

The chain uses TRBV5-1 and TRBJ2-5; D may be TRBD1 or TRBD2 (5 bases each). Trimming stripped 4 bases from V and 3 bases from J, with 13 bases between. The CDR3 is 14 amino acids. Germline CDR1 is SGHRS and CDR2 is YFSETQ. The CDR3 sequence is CASSRGEREETQYF. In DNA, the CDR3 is TGCGCCAGCAGCCGAGGGGAGCGTGAAGAGACCCAGTACTTC.

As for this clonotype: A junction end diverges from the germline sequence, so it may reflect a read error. The CDR3 sequence is CCARDLGGRDYNEQFF. The CDR3 region has the DNA TGCTGTGCTAGAGATCTGGGCGGGAGGGACTACAATGAGCAGTTCTTC. The gene calls are TRBV20-1 and TRBJ2-1; 9 nucleotides line up with TRBD2. Germline V gene data show CDR1 as DFQATT and CDR2 as SNEGSKA (reference sequence). This CDR3 is built from 16 residues.

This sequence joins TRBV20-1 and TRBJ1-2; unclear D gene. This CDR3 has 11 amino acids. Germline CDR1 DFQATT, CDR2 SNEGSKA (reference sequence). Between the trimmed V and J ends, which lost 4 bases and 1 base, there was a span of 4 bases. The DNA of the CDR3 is TGCAGTGCTACCAGTAACTATGGCTACACCTTC. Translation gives CSATSNYGYTF.

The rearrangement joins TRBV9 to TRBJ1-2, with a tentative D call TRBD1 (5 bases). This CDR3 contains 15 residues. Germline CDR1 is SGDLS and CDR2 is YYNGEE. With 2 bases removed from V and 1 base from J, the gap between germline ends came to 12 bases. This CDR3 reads CASSVTGTVNYGYTF. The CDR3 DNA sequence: TGTGCCAGCAGCGTTACCGGGACGGTTAACTATGGCTACACCTTC.

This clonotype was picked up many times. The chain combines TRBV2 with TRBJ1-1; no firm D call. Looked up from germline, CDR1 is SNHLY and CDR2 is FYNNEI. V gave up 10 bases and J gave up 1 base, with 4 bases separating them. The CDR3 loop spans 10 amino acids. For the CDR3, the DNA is TGTGCCACCGGGAACACTGAAGCTTTCTTT. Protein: CATGNTEAFF.

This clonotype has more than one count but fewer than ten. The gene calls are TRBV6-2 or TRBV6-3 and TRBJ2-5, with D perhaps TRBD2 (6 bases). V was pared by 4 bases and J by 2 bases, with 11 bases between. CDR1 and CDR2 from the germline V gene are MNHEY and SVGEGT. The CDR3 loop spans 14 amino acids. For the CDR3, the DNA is TGTGCCAGCAGTTTCGGGAGTCTGCAAGAGACCCAGTACTTC. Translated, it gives CASSFGSLQETQYF.

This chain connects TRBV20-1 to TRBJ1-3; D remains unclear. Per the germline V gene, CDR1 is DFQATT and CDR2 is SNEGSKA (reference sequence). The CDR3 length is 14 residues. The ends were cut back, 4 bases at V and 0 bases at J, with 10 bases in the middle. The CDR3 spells CSAIRESSGNTIYF. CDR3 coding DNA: TGCAGTGCTATTAGGGAGAGCTCTGGAAACACCATATATTTT.

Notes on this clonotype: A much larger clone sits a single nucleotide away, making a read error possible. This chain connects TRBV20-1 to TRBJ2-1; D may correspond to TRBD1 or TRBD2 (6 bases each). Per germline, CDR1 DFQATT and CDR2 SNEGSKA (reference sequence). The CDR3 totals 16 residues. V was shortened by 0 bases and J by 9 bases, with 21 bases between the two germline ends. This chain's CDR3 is CSARDPQRIGGTEQFF. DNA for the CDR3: TGCAGTGCTAGAGACCCCCAGAGGATAGGGGGGACTGAGCAGTTCTTC.

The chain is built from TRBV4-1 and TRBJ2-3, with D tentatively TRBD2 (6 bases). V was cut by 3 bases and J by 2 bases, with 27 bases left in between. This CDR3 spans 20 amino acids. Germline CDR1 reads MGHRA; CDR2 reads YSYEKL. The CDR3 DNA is TGCGCCAGCAGCCATCCATTCGTTATAGATGTAGCGGATTCCACAGATACGCAGTATTTT. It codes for CASSHPFVIDVADSTDTQYF.

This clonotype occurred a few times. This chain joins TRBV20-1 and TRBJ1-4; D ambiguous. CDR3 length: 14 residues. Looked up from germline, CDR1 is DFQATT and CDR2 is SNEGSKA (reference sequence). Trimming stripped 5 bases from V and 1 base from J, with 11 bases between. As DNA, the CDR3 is TGCAGTGCTCTGATTGGGATAACTAATGAAAAACTGTTTTTT. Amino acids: CSALIGITNEKLFF.